These 13 T cell receptor beta chains were all obtained from the same sample, sequenced in a study of blood T cells in healthy people across ages. Alongside a J-beta primer mix, a sample-barcoded 5' primer served in a second PCR lasting about 7 to 12 cycles. MiXCR, run by TCRdb on the 5' RACE reads, gives a single entry per CDR3 protein. The sample holds about a million distinct CDR3 sequences, around two fifths seen once. Source material: blood. The receptors shown here come from a man aged 18 to 30 in good health.

The rearrangement joins TRBV5-1 to TRBJ2-1, with 9 bases lining up with TRBD1. The germline gives CDR1 SGHRS, CDR2 YFSETQ. The CDR3 consists of 14 residues. The V gene end was trimmed by 4 bases and the J gene end by 9 bases; junction bases not matched to a gene: 8. Written as DNA, the CDR3 is TGCGCCAGCAGCCTGACAGGGGGTGTAGGTGAGCAGTTCTTC. This translates into CASSLTGGVGEQFF. The variable domain in full, completed from reference TRBV5-1 and TRBJ2-1, reads KAGVTQTPRYLIKTRGQQVTLSCSPISGHRSVSWYQQTPGQGLQFLFEYFSETQRNKGNFPGRFSGRQFSNSRSEMNVSTLELGDSALYLCASSLTGGVGEQFFGPGTRLTVL.

The chain combines TRBV5-1 with TRBJ1-1; tentatively, D is TRBD1 (5 bases). Looked up from germline, CDR1 is SGHRS and CDR2 is YFSETQ. The CDR3 contains 15 residues. V was trimmed by 0 bases and J by 1 base, leaving 10 bases between them. DNA of the CDR3: TGCGCCAGCAGCTTGGGGGGCAGCGAGAACACTGAAGCTTTCTTT. Translation gives CASSLGGSENTEAFF.

The chain has TRBV21-1 and TRBJ2-3; the DNA was not compared with TRBD1, the D call given in the table. TRBV21-1 is a recognized pseudogene. The length of the CDR3 is 15 residues. The CDR3 here is CASSKEGGVTDTQYF. Here the CDR3 DNA reads TGTGCCAGCAGCAAAGAGGGGGGCGTCACAGATACGCAGTATTTT.

The V and J genes are TRBV28 and TRBJ2-1; perhaps D is TRBD1 or TRBD2 (5 bases each). V dropped 6 bases and J dropped 2 bases, with 11 bases sitting between them. This CDR3 spans 14 amino acids. CDR1 and CDR2 from the germline V gene are MDHEN and SYDVKM. The CDR3 here is CASSGDGAYNEQFF. The CDR3 DNA reads as TGTGCCAGCAGCGGGGACGGAGCCTACAATGAGCAGTTCTTC.

The V gene is TRBV14, the J gene TRBJ2-7, with D unclear. This CDR3 region has 16 residues. The V end was cut by 3 bases, the J end by 3 bases, with 18 bases between. Germline CDR1 SGHDN, CDR2 FVKESK. The CDR3 is CASSQFVKGPHYEQYF. The DNA for the CDR3 is TGTGCCAGCAGCCAGTTCGTTAAAGGACCTCACTACGAGCAGTACTTC.

The rearrangement links TRBV27 to TRBJ1-1; 9 bases align to TRBD1. V was pared by 4 bases and J by 11 bases, with 11 bases of the junction left unmatched. The germline V gene has CDR1 MNHEY and CDR2 SMNVEV (reference sequence). This CDR3 has 14 residues. CDR3 DNA sequence: TGTGCCAGCAGTTCCGACAGGGGGGGGTTTTACGCTTTCTTT. Protein: CASSSDRGGFYAFF.

The rearrangement links TRBV4-1 to TRBJ1-6; possibly TRBD1 for D (6 bases). V gave up 0 bases and J gave up 7 bases, with 13 bases separating them. The CDR3 is made up of 16 amino acids. Germline V gives CDR1 MGHRA, CDR2 YSYEKL. CDR3 bases: TGCGCCAGCAGCCAAGATACCAGGACAGTAAATTCACCCCTCCACTTT. As protein: CASSQDTRTVNSPLHF.

The gene calls are TRBV12-3 or TRBV12-4 and TRBJ2-7; 9 bases map to TRBD1. V dropped 2 bases and J dropped 2; count of bases not matched to a gene: 10. The CDR3 extends over 17 amino acids. The DNA of the CDR3 is TGTGCCAGCAGTTTATATACAGGGGACAGGGAAACCTACGAGCAGTACTTC. This encodes CASSLYTGDRETYEQYF.

The chain couples TRBV20-1 to TRBJ2-3; the D gene is possibly TRBD1 (7 bases). The V gene's germline CDR1 is DFQATT and CDR2 SNEGSKA (reference sequence). V gave up 0 bases and J gave up 6 bases, with 28 bases separating them. This CDR3 is built from 19 residues. CDR3 nucleotides: TGCAGTGCTAGAGACATGAGTAGGGGGCGGGGCCCCTCAATGGATACGCAGTATTTT. This encodes CSARDMSRGRGPSMDTQYF.

In its sample, this clonotype was seen many times. The V gene is TRBV29-1, the J gene TRBJ2-3; unclear D gene. The CDR3 runs to 13 residues. Trimming shortened V by 1 base and J by 3 bases, and 8 bases separated the two germline ends. Germline V gives CDR1 SQVTM, CDR2 ANQGSEA. CDR3 coding DNA: TGCAGCGTTGAAGGGGGTACTACAGATACGCAGTATTTT. This codes for CSVEGGTTDTQYF.

Notes on this clonotype: A much larger clone differs from this one at a single base, so this may be a read error. This chain uses TRBV20-1 with TRBJ2-4, with no clear D. The J call may be incorrect, as the DNA end agrees better with TRBJ2-7. The CDR3 consists of 13 residues. Germline loops: CDR1 DFQATT, CDR2 SNEGSKA (reference sequence). Here the CDR3 reads CSARATRDCEQYF. The CDR3 nucleotides read TGCAGTGCTAGAGCCACAAGAGACTGCGAGCAGTACTTC.

The rearrangement joins TRBV4-3 to TRBJ1-5; TRBD1 is a possible D gene (6 bases). Germline loops: CDR1 LGHNA, CDR2 YSLEER. The CDR3 has 15 amino acids. V lost 1 base to trimming and J lost 2 bases, with 9 bases between them. Written as DNA, the CDR3 is TGCGCCAGCAGCCAAGTGTCAGGGGGCAATCAGCCCCAGCATTTT. This codes for CASSQVSGGNQPQHF.

A remark on this clonotype: A much larger clone lies one base from this, so it may be a read error. The chain carries TRBV18 and TRBJ2-6; maybe TRBD1 (5 bases). CDR3 size: 14 residues. From germline, CDR1 is KGHSH and CDR2 LQKENI. CDR3 residues: CASSPNSGANVPTF. For the CDR3, the DNA is TGTGCCAGCTCACCGAACTCTGGGGCCAACGTCCCGACTTTC. The variable domain in full, completed from reference TRBV18 and TRBJ2-6, reads NAGVMQNPRHLVRRRGQEARLRCSPMKGHSHVYWYRQLPEEGLKFMVYLQKENIIDESGMPKERFSAEFPKEGPSILRIQQVVRGDSAAYFCASSPNSGANVPTFGAGSRLTVL.